This T cell receptor (beta chain) was observed in a study of blood T cell repertoires in COVID-19. CDR1 MDHEN and CDR2 SYDVKM come from the germline V gene. Trimming at V came to 6 bases and at J to 3 bases, leaving 6 bases not matched to a gene. This CDR3 spans 14 amino acids. The assay was immunoSEQ multiplex PCR, and TCRdb's table has in-frame clones only and misses some. Of around 120,000 clones in the sample, approximately 87% are singletons; the top ten hold 25% to 30%. The rearrangement uses TRBV28 and TRBJ2-3; the match to TRBD2 covers 7 bases. The sequencing sample was made of peripheral blood. The sequence derives from a woman aged 70-85 years with acute or convalescent COVID-19. The CDR3 protein is CASSKPGGTDTQYF. The CDR3 DNA sequence: TGTGCCAGCAGCAAACCCGGGGGGACAGATACGCAGTATTTT.